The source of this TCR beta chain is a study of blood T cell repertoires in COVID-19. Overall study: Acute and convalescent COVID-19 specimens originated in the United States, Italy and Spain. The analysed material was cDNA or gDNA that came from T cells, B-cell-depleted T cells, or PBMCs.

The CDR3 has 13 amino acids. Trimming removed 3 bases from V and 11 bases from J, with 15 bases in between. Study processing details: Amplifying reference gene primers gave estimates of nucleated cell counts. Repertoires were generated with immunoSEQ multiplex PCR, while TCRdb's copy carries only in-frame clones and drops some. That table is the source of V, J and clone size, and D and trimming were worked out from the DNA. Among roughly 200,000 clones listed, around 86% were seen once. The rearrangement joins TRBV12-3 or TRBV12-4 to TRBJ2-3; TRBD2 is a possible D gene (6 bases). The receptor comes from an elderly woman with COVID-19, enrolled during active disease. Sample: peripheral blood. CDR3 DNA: TGTGCCAGCAGTTTCTCGTGGGCTAGCGAGCAGTATTTT. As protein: CASSFSWASEQYF.